This T cell receptor beta chain was captured by sequencing in a study of OX40 agonist ivuxolimab in advanced cancers. Findings and limits, study-wide: Circulating CD4+ and CD8+ T cells showed clonal expansion by week 6 at 0.1 to 3.0 mg/kg.

Profiled with immunoSEQ multiplex PCR; TCRdb holds only in-frame clones, not every one. The top ten clones hold 0.2% to 0.25% of a sample with 85,000 to 100,000 clones, approximately 85% of them seen once. CDR3 size: 15 residues. CDR1 WNHNN and CDR2 SYGVQD come from the germline V gene (reference sequence). Germline trimming cut 2 bases from V and 2 bases from J; bases unmatched to any gene: 2. Regarding this clone: Its antigen is still unknown.

Sequencing used CD4+ or CD8+ T cells sorted from blood, obtained in a trial of the OX40 agonist ivuxolimab. This TCR came from an adult with an advanced solid tumor such as melanoma, head and neck, liver or kidney cancer. The chain is built from TRBV10-1 and TRBJ1-2, with 10 bases fitting TRBD1. In nucleotides, the CDR3 is TGCGCCAGCAGTGAGGACAGGGGGCAGAACTATGGCTACACCTTC. It encodes CASSEDRGQNYGYTF.